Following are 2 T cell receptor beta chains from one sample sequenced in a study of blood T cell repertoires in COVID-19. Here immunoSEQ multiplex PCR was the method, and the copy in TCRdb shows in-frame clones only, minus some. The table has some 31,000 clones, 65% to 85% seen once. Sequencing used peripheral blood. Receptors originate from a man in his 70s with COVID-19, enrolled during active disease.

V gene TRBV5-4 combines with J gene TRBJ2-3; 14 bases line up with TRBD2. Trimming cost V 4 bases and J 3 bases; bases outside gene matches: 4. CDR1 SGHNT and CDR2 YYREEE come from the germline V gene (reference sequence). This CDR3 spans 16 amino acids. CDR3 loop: CASSRLAGGRTDTQYF. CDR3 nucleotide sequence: TGTGCCAGCAGCAGACTAGCGGGAGGGCGTACAGATACGCAGTATTTT.

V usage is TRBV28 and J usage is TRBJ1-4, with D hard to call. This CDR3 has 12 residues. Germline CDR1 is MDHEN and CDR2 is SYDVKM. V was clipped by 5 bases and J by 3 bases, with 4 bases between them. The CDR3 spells CASSLPNEKLFF. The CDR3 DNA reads TGTGCCAGCAGTCTACCTAATGAAAAACTGTTTTTT.